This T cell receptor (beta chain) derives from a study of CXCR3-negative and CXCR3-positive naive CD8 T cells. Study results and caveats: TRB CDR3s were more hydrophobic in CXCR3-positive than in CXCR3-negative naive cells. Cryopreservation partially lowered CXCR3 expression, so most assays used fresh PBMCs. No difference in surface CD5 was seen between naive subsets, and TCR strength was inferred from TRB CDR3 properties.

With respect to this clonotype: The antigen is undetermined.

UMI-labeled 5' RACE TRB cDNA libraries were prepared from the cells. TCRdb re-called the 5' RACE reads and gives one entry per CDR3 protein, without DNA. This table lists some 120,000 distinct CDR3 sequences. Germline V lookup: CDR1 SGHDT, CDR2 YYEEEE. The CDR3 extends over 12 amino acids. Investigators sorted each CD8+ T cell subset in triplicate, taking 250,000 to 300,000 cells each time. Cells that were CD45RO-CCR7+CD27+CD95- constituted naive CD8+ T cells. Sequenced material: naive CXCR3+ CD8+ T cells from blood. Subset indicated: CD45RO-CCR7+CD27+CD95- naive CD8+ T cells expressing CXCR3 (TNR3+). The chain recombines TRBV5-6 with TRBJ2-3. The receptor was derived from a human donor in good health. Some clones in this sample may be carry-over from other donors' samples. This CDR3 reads CASSSAAYTQYF. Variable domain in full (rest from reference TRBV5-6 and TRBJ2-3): DAGVTQSPTHLIKTRGQQVTLRCSPKSGHDTVSWYQQALGQGPQFIFQYYEEEERQRGNFPDRFSGHQFPNYSSELNVNALLLGDSALYLCASSSAAYTQYFGPGTRLTVL.